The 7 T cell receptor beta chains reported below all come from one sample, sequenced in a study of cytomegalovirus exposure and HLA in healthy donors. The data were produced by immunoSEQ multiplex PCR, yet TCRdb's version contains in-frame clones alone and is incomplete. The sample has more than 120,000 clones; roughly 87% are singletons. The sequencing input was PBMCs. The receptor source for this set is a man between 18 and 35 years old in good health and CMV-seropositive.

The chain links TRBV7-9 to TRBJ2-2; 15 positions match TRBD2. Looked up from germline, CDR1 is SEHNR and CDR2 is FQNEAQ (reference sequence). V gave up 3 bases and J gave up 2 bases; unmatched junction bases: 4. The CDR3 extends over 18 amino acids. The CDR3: CASSFWGLAGGNTGELFF. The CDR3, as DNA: TGTGCCAGCAGCTTTTGGGGACTAGCGGGAGGTAACACCGGGGAGCTGTTTTTT.

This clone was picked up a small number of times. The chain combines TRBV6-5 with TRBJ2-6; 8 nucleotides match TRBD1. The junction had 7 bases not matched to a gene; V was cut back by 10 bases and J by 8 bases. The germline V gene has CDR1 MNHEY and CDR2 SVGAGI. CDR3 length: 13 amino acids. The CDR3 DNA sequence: TGTGCCACTACAGGGGGAACAACCAACGTCCTGACTTTC. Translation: CATTGGTTNVLTF.

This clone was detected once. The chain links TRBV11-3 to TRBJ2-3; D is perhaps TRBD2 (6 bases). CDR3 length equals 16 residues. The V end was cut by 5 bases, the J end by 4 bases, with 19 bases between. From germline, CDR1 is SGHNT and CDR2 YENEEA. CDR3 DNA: TGTGCCAGCAGCCGCGGGACTCAAGCGGGCCCAGATACGCAGTATTTT. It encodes CASSRGTQAGPDTQYF.

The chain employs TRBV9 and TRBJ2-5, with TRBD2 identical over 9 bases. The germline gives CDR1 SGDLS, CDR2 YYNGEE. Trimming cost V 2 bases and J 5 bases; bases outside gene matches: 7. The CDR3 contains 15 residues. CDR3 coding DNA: TGTGCCAGCAGCGTTGCTAGCGGGGCAGGGGAGACCCAGTACTTC. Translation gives CASSVASGAGETQYF.

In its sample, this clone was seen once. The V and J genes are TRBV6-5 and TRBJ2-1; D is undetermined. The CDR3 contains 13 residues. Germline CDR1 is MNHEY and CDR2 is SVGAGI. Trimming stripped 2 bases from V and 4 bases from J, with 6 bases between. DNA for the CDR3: TGTGCCAGCAGTTACGAGAGATACAATGAGCAGTTCTTC. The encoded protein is CASSYERYNEQFF.

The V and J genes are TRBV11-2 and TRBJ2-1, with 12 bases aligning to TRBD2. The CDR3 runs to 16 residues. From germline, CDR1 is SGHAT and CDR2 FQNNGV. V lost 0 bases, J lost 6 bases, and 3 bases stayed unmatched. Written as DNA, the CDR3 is TGTGCCAGCAGCTTAGATAGACTAGCGGGGGTCAATGAGCAGTTCTTC. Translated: CASSLDRLAGVNEQFF.

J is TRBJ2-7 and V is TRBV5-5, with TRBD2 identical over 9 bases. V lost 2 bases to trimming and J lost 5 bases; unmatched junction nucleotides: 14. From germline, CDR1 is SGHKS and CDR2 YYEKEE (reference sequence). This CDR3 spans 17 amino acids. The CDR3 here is CASSFSLAGELGHEQYF. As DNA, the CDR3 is TGTGCCAGCAGCTTCTCTTTAGCGGGGGAGTTAGGCCACGAGCAGTACTTC.